This TCR beta chain was found in a study of cytomegalovirus exposure and HLA in healthy donors. Whole-study findings and limits: In vitro checks showed that three CMV-associated chains really do target CMV antigens. Rarity characterized most TCR sequences, yet some public TCRs appeared in many donors. Cytomegalovirus-associated status was assigned to about 160 TCR beta chains.

Turning to this clone: Its antigen remains unknown.

This table comes from immunoSEQ multiplex PCR, and its TCRdb copy is limited to in-frame clones, with some not included. This table has a few hundred thousand clones, roughly 88% appearing once. This CDR3 is 15 amino acids long. V trimming: 4 bases; J trimming: 1 base; junction bases outside the gene matches: 2. The germline CDR1 and CDR2 sequences are SEHNR and FQNEAQ (reference sequence). The clonotype comes from a woman younger than 30 in good health and CMV-seronegative. The sequenced material came from PBMCs. This chain connects TRBV7-9 to TRBJ2-3; 10 bases are a match to TRBD2. CDR3 bases: TGTGCCAGCAGCTACGGGACTAGCGGCACAGATACGCAGTATTTT. This encodes CASSYGTSGTDTQYF.